The 14 T cell receptor beta chains listed next were all sequenced from one sample in a study of T cell changes during pregnancy in multiple sclerosis. Data came from immunoSEQ multiplex PCR; TCRdb stores just in-frame clones and leaves some out. The data hold under 65,000 clones, with about nine tenths observed a single time. Sequenced here: CD4+ T cells from peripheral blood mononuclear cells, sampled in the third trimester of pregnancy. These receptors all stem from a female donor with multiple sclerosis, enrolled in a pregnancy study.

The chain employs TRBV13 and TRBJ2-7; D not certain. With 5 bases removed from V and 1 base from J, the gap between germline ends came to 6 bases. This CDR3 is 12 amino acids long. CDR1 PRHDT and CDR2 FYEKMQ come from the germline V gene (reference sequence). CDR3 amino acids: CASSPASYEQYF. The CDR3 bases are TGTGCCAGCAGCCCCGCGTCCTACGAGCAGTACTTC.

The V and J genes are TRBV19 and TRBJ1-6; TRBD1 matches at 9 bases. The germline V gene has CDR1 LNHDA and CDR2 SQIVND (reference sequence). The CDR3 runs 15 residues. After removal of 1 base from V and 7 bases from J, the junction contained 2 bases not matched to a gene. CDR3 sequence: CASSIAGQGNSPLHF. The CDR3 DNA is TGTGCCAGTAGTATAGCGGGACAGGGAAATTCACCCCTCCACTTT.

The chain uses TRBV5-1 and TRBJ2-3; D not certain. V was trimmed by 0 bases and J by 2 bases, leaving 4 bases between them. CDR3 length equals 13 residues. Germline V gene sequence: CDR1 SGHRS, CDR2 YFSETQ. The CDR3 is CASSLDFTDTQYF. CDR3 sequence (DNA): TGCGCCAGCAGCTTGGACTTCACAGATACGCAGTATTTT.

CDR3 amino acids: CASSAQLGTLGIQTQYF. The CDR3, as DNA: TGTGCCAGCAGTGCACAGCTCGGGACTTTGGGAATACAGACCCAGTACTTC. This chain connects TRBV27 to TRBJ2-5, with a weak D call TRBD2 (6 bases). CDR3 length: 17 residues. Trimming left V 5 bases short and J 6 bases short, with 25 bases between. Per germline, CDR1 MNHEY and CDR2 SMNVEV (reference sequence).

The DNA of the CDR3 is TGTGCCAGCAGCTTAGCTCAGGGGGTGACGGAGCAGTACTTC. Protein sequence: CASSLAQGVTEQYF. The rearrangement links TRBV7-9 to TRBJ2-7; TRBD1 agrees at 7 bases. The trim removed 0 bases at V and 7 bases at J, leaving 6 bases unmatched. Germline V gene sequence: CDR1 SEHNR, CDR2 FQNEAQ (reference sequence). This CDR3 has 14 residues.

This chain uses TRBV25-1 with TRBJ2-5; TRBD2 aligns across 8 bases. Germline V lookup: CDR1 MGHDK, CDR2 SYGVNS. The CDR3 is 13 residues long. V dropped 8 bases and J dropped 1; count of bases not matched to a gene: 3. CDR3 sequence (DNA): TGTGCCAGCGTCAGCGGGGGCCAAGAGACCCAGTACTTC. Its protein product is CASVSGGQETQYF.

The chain carries TRBV7-6 and TRBJ1-1, with D perhaps TRBD1 (5 bases). The CDR3 extends over 14 amino acids. Germline-derived CDR1 and CDR2 are SGHVS and FNYEAQ. V was cut by 0 bases and J by 1 base, with 6 bases left in between. CDR3 bases: TGTGCCAGCAGCTTAGCAGGGGCGAACACTGAAGCTTTCTTT. It codes for CASSLAGANTEAFF.

This sequence joins TRBV10-3 and TRBJ2-3; 11 bases are a match to TRBD2. CDR3 length equals 15 residues. Germline values: CDR1 ENHRY, CDR2 SYGVKD. The junction had 6 bases not matched to a gene; V was cut back by 4 bases and J by 6 bases. In nucleotides, the CDR3 is TGTGCCATCAGTGCATCCGGGACTAGCGGCGATACGCAGTATTTT. It codes for CAISASGTSGDTQYF.

V and J are TRBV4-1 and TRBJ1-6; tentatively, D is TRBD1 (5 bases). CDR3 length equals 13 residues. Germline CDR1 and CDR2: MGHRA and YSYEKL. The germline V and J ends were trimmed by 0 bases and 9 bases, with 6 bases remaining between them. The CDR3 DNA reads TGCGCCAGCAGCCAAGACAGGGTTTCACCCCTCCACTTT. As protein: CASSQDRVSPLHF.

V usage is TRBV6-1 and J usage is TRBJ2-3; D is undetermined. There are 13 residues in the CDR3. Germline V CDR1 and CDR2: MNHNS, SASEGT. V was clipped by 1 base and J by 2 bases, with 4 bases between them. The CDR3 sequence is CASSEVYTDTQYF. As DNA, the CDR3 is TGTGCCAGCAGTGAAGTTTACACAGATACGCAGTATTTT.

The V and J genes are TRBV30 and TRBJ1-2; TRBD1 might be the D (5 bases). The CDR3 runs 15 residues. Germline values: CDR1 GTSNPN, CDR2 SVGIG (reference sequence). Trimming pared 2 bases from V and 0 bases from J, leaving 13 bases between. The CDR3 here is CAWSTGLPPNYGYTF. CDR3 nucleotides: TGTGCCTGGAGTACAGGCCTACCTCCTAACTATGGCTACACCTTC.

The chain recombines TRBV29-1 with TRBJ2-3; tentative D call: TRBD1 (6 bases). Deletions cut 4 bases from V and 0 bases from J, with 14 bases between. CDR1 is SQVTM and CDR2 is ANQGSEA in the germline V gene. This CDR3 is built from 15 residues. The CDR3: CSVGWGLASTDTQYF. For the CDR3, the DNA is TGCAGCGTTGGGTGGGGGCTGGCGAGCACAGATACGCAGTATTTT.

The rearrangement links TRBV6-1 to TRBJ2-4; D is uncertain. Germline CDR1 reads MNHNS; CDR2 reads SASEGT. Trimming shortened V by 2 bases and J by 5 bases, and 7 bases separated the two germline ends. The CDR3 is 13 residues long. In nucleotides, the CDR3 is TGTGCCAGCAGTGAATCGCGCCAAAACATTCAGTACTTC. As protein: CASSESRQNIQYF.

The V gene is TRBV5-6, the J gene TRBJ2-7, with D perhaps TRBD1 (6 bases). Germline V CDR1 and CDR2: SGHDT, YYEEEE. Between the trimmed V and J ends, which lost 4 bases and 0 bases, there was a span of 11 bases. The CDR3 is 14 residues long. The CDR3 sequence: CASSRDINSYEQYF. The CDR3 DNA reads as TGTGCCAGCAGCCGGGACATTAACTCCTACGAGCAGTACTTC.